The T cell receptor (beta chain) under discussion was sequenced for a study of control samples from healthy donors and cancer patients. The data were produced by immunoSEQ multiplex PCR, yet TCRdb's version contains in-frame clones alone and is incomplete. The table has approximately 100,000 clones, about 85% seen once. The CDR3 runs to 16 residues. V was clipped by 3 bases and J by 6 bases, with 21 bases between them. Germline lookup yields CDR1 KGHSH and CDR2 LQKENI. The chain recombines TRBV18 with TRBJ2-7, with D possibly being TRBD2 (8 bases). The material sequenced was blood. The sequence derives from a woman aged 40 to 50 in good health. CDR3 loop: CASSPPGGTDSSEQYF. CDR3 in DNA: TGTGCCAGCTCACCGCCGGGGGGGACAGACTCTTCCGAGCAGTACTTC.